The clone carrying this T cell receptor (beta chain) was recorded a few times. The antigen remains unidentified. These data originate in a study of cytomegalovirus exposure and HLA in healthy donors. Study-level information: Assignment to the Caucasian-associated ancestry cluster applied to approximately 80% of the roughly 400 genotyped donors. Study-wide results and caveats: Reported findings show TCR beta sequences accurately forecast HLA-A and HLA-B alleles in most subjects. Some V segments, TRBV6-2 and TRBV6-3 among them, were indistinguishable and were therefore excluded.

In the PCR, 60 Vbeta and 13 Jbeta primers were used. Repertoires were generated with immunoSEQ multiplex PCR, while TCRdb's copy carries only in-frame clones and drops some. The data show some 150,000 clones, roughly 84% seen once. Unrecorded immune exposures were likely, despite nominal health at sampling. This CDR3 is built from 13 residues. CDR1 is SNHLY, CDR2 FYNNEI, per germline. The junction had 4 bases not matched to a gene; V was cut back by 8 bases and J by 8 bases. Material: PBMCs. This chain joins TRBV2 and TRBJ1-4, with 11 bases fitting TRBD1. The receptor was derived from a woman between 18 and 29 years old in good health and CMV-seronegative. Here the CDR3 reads CASLGTGGEKLFF. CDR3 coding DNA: TGTGCCAGCTTAGGGACAGGGGGAGAAAAACTGTTTTTT.